This T cell receptor beta chain was found in a study of OX40 agonist ivuxolimab in advanced cancers. Autoimmune disease history or systemic immunosuppression meant exclusion. The table came from immunoSEQ multiplex PCR; TCRdb's copy has only in-frame clones and leaves some out. The data contain fewer than 45,000 clones, approximately 80% of them singletons. From germline, CDR1 is LGHNA and CDR2 YSLEER. Trimming cost V 1 base and J 4 bases, with 8 bases left between them. The CDR3 is made up of 14 amino acids. This TCR was sampled from an adult with an advanced solid tumor such as melanoma, head and neck, liver or kidney cancer. The chain links TRBV4-3 to TRBJ2-1; tentatively, D is TRBD2 (6 bases). Sequencing used CD4+ or CD8+ T cells sorted from blood, obtained in a trial of the OX40 agonist ivuxolimab. CDR3 loop: CASSQAGDYNEQFF. Written as DNA, the CDR3 is TGCGCCAGCAGCCAAGCGGGAGATTACAATGAGCAGTTCTTC.